One and the same sample provided the 30 T cell receptor beta chains below, sequenced in a study of cytomegalovirus exposure and HLA in healthy donors. The primer mix had 60 Vbeta and 13 Jbeta primers. Using immunoSEQ multiplex PCR, the repertoire was profiled, and TCRdb retains in-frame clones only, with some absent. The sample has 150,000 or so clones; roughly 85% are singletons. Sample: PBMCs. These receptors originate from a man aged 18 to 35 in good health and CMV-seropositive.

The chain carries TRBV4-3 and TRBJ2-7; TRBD2 agrees at 7 bases. Germline lookup yields CDR1 LGHNA and CDR2 YSLEER. The CDR3 has 16 residues. J gave up 4 bases and V 0 bases, and 9 bases lay outside the gene matches. CDR3 sequence (DNA): TGCGCCAGCAGCCAAGATAGGTCGCTAGCGGAATACGAGCAGTACTTC. It translates to CASSQDRSLAEYEQYF.

The rearrangement links TRBV11-2 to TRBJ1-1; D is unresolved. The CDR3 contains 14 residues. Germline-derived CDR1 and CDR2 are SGHAT and FQNNGV. V gave up 6 bases and J gave up 0 bases, with 11 bases separating them. Written as DNA, the CDR3 is TGTGCCAGCAGTTCTAGAAGCATGAACACTGAAGCTTTCTTT. Protein sequence: CASSSRSMNTEAFF.

This clone showed up just a few times. The chain joins TRBV6-4 to TRBJ1-2, with 7 positions matching TRBD1. With V trimmed by 6 bases and J by 5 bases, 9 bases remained unmatched. Germline lookup yields CDR1 MRHNA and CDR2 SNTAGT. The CDR3 consists of 14 residues. The CDR3 protein is CASRSSGGDYGYTF. The CDR3 DNA follows: TGTGCCAGCAGGTCTTCAGGGGGAGATTATGGCTACACCTTC.

This chain uses TRBV19 with TRBJ1-1, with a tentative D call TRBD1 (6 bases). The V gene lost 2 bases and the J gene lost 2 bases, with 12 bases spanning the gap. The germline CDR1 and CDR2 sequences are LNHDA and SQIVND (reference sequence). There are 15 residues in the CDR3. The DNA of the CDR3 is TGTGCCAGTAGTATATTGTCCAGGGGAAACACTGAAGCTTTCTTT. Translation gives CASSILSRGNTEAFF.

The chain couples TRBV27 to TRBJ1-1; 7 positions agree with TRBD1. V shed 4 bases, J shed 3 bases, and the junction held 5 bases outside the gene matches. The CDR3 covers 14 residues. The germline gives CDR1 MNHEY, CDR2 SMNVEV (reference sequence). The CDR3 DNA reads as TGTGCCAGCAGTTACAGGGGTGGCCACACTGAAGCTTTCTTT. Encoded protein: CASSYRGGHTEAFF.

This clone occurred a few times. V is TRBV6-1 and J is TRBJ1-2; tentatively, D is TRBD1 (5 bases). The V gene's germline CDR1 is MNHNS and CDR2 SASEGT. The CDR3 consists of 15 residues. V dropped 3 bases and J dropped 6 bases, with 17 bases sitting between them. The CDR3, as DNA: TGTGCCAGCAGTGATCCAGGTAGGACAAAAGATGGCTACACCTTC. Its protein is CASSDPGRTKDGYTF.

Only one count was recorded for this clone. The J gene is TRBJ1-2, the V gene TRBV10-3; no clear D. The CDR3 has 13 residues. In germline, CDR1 is ENHRY, CDR2 SYGVKD. V was shortened by 7 bases and J by 4 bases, with 13 bases between the two germline ends. CDR3 sequence reads: CAITRGEGYGYTF. Here the CDR3 DNA reads TGTGCCATCACTCGCGGGGAGGGCTATGGCTACACCTTC.

The table lists this clone with a few counts. The chain joins TRBV30 to TRBJ1-1, with a tentative D call TRBD1 (5 bases). Between the trimmed V and J ends, which lost 4 bases and 8 bases, there was a span of 17 bases. The CDR3 totals 13 residues. The germline V gene has CDR1 GTSNPN and CDR2 SVGIG (reference sequence). The CDR3 reads CAWNGVFPGEAFF. Here the CDR3 DNA reads TGTGCCTGGAACGGTGTTTTTCCAGGGGAAGCTTTCTTT.

This chain uses TRBV19 with TRBJ1-2; 9 bases map to TRBD1. The CDR3 spans 16 residues. CDR1 and CDR2 (germline): LNHDA, SQIVND (reference sequence). Trimming took 5 bases from V and 8 from J; bases not matched to a gene: 15. CDR3 nucleotide sequence: TGTGCCAGTAGTCCAGCTAACAGGGGGCGGTTCGGAGGCTACACCTTC. The encoded protein is CASSPANRGRFGGYTF.

The rearrangement joins TRBV27 to TRBJ2-1; 11 bases are shared with TRBD2. Germline V gives CDR1 MNHEY, CDR2 SMNVEV (reference sequence). The CDR3 has 19 amino acids. Trimming at V came to 4 bases and at J to 2 bases, leaving 13 bases not matched to a gene. CDR3 sequence reads: CASSSPDGTSGYAYNEQFF. CDR3 DNA sequence: TGTGCCAGCAGTTCACCGGACGGGACTAGCGGCTATGCCTACAATGAGCAGTTCTTC.

As regards this clone: The germline gene is not matched at one end of the junction; a read error may be the cause. This chain joins TRBV15 and TRBJ2-2; 9 bases are shared with TRBD2. CDR1 LNHNV and CDR2 YYDKDF come from the germline V gene (reference sequence). This CDR3 has 15 residues. The CDR3, as DNA: TGTGCCACCAGGAGAGGGACTAGCCGCACCGGGGAGCTGTTTTTT. It yields the protein CATRRGTSRTGELFF.

The sample holds one count of this clone. The CDR3 bases are TGCGCCAGCGGGACAGGGGGTAACGGGGAGCTGTTTTTT. Amino acids: CASGTGGNGELFF. The chain combines TRBV5-1 with TRBJ2-2; 11 bases line up with TRBD1. The CDR3 consists of 13 residues. Germline assignment: CDR1 SGHRS and CDR2 YFSETQ. With 7 bases clipped from V and 7 bases from J, the junction kept 3 bases outside the gene matches.

This chain links TRBV13 with TRBJ1-4; D not resolved. The V end was cut by 5 bases, the J end by 8 bases, with 9 bases between. Looked up from germline, CDR1 is PRHDT and CDR2 is FYEKMQ (reference sequence). The CDR3 has 12 amino acids. The CDR3, as DNA: TGTGCCAGCAGCGCTCTCAGGGAAAAACTGTTTTTT. Amino acids: CASSALREKLFF.

The chain recombines TRBV6-4 with TRBJ2-4; tentative D call: TRBD2 (6 bases). Germline loops: CDR1 MRHNA, CDR2 SNTAGT. The CDR3 sequence is 19 residues long. Trimming stripped 8 bases from V and 2 bases from J, with 28 bases between. In DNA, the CDR3 is TGTGCCAGCCCGGGTGGTGGGGGGAAGCTTTGGGGGACCAAAAACATTCAGTACTTC. It codes for CASPGGGGKLWGTKNIQYF.

The chain combines TRBV5-5 with TRBJ1-2; 11 bases match TRBD1. Germline V gene data show CDR1 as SGHKS and CDR2 as YYEKEE (reference sequence). The CDR3 loop spans 14 amino acids. Trimming cost V 4 bases and J 4 bases; bases outside gene matches: 3. CDR3 region: CASSLGQGAYGYTF. CDR3 in DNA: TGTGCCAGCAGCCTAGGACAGGGGGCCTATGGCTACACCTTC.

The chain uses TRBV14 and TRBJ2-7; 8 bases align to TRBD2. Germline V gives CDR1 SGHDN, CDR2 FVKESK. The V segment lost 2 bases and the J segment 5 bases; nucleotides outside the gene matches: 8. There are 15 residues in the CDR3. The chain's CDR3 is CASSQRREVWDEQYF. The CDR3 DNA is TGTGCCAGCAGCCAACGGCGGGAGGTCTGGGACGAGCAGTACTTC.

This chain connects TRBV4-2 to TRBJ2-3, with D perhaps TRBD2 (7 bases). Germline V gene lookup returns CDR1 LGHNA and CDR2 YNFKEQ. Deletions cut 2 bases from V and 4 bases from J, with 25 bases between. The CDR3 consists of 19 residues. The CDR3 bases are TGTGCCAGCAGCCAACAATGGACTAGTGGGGGGACATACCCAGATACGCAGTATTTT. This sequence encodes CASSQQWTSGGTYPDTQYF.

This clone has only a few counts. This chain uses TRBV7-9 with TRBJ1-1, with D tentatively TRBD1 (5 bases). The CDR3 contains 13 residues. Germline-derived CDR1 and CDR2 are SEHNR and FQNEAQ (reference sequence). Trimming cost V 5 bases and J 5 bases, with 12 bases left between them. The CDR3 here is CASSLDPGTEAFF. DNA of the CDR3: TGTGCCAGCAGCCTAGACCCAGGGACTGAAGCTTTCTTT.

V gene TRBV14 combines with J gene TRBJ2-1; maybe TRBD1 (6 bases). CDR3 size: 17 residues. V was cut by 4 bases and J by 1 base, with 17 bases left in between. Germline CDR1 SGHDN, CDR2 FVKESK. The CDR3 loop reads CASSRLIRGWSYNEQFF. CDR3 nucleotides: TGTGCCAGCAGCCGTTTAATCAGGGGTTGGTCCTACAATGAGCAGTTCTTC.

This clone was seen once. This sequence joins TRBV10-1 and TRBJ1-3; no firm D call. V was trimmed by 8 bases and J by 0 bases, leaving 11 bases between them. This CDR3 is built from 14 residues. Germline CDR1 is WNHNN and CDR2 is SYGVQD (reference sequence). CDR3 sequence reads: CASGRSGSGNTIYF. Written as DNA, the CDR3 is TGCGCCAGCGGTCGGTCGGGCTCTGGAAACACCATATATTTT.

The rearrangement joins TRBV30 to TRBJ2-7, with 7 nucleotides matching TRBD1. V was pared by 1 base and J by 1 base, with 13 bases of the junction left unmatched. The CDR3 is 17 residues long. CDR1 and CDR2 from the germline V gene are GTSNPN and SVGIG (reference sequence). CDR3 region: CAWSDTGVTLKSYEQYF. The CDR3 DNA reads as TGTGCCTGGAGTGATACAGGGGTCACGTTAAAGTCCTACGAGCAGTACTTC.

As to this clone: Mismatch with germline at one junction end may stem from a read error. Other DNA sequences in this specimen translate into the identical CDR3. The chain couples TRBV27 to TRBJ2-1, with 7 bases fitting TRBD2. This CDR3 spans 17 amino acids. CDR1 MNHEY and CDR2 SMNVEV come from the germline V gene (reference sequence). The CDR3 region is CASSFGGRGSNYNEQFF. The CDR3 DNA is TGTGCTAGCAGTTTTGGCGGGAGAGGAAGCAACTACAATGAGCAGTTCTTC.

The gene calls are TRBV6-6 and TRBJ2-2, with a possible D match to TRBD1 (5 bases). The CDR3 length is 16 residues. V was cut by 4 bases and J by 2 bases, with 14 bases left in between. Per germline, CDR1 MNHNY and CDR2 SVGAGI (reference sequence). The CDR3 sequence is CASSSLVGLNTGELFF. CDR3 sequence (DNA): TGTGCCAGCAGTTCCTTAGTGGGGCTCAACACCGGGGAGCTGTTTTTT.

The chain couples TRBV6-1 to TRBJ2-7; perhaps TRBD1 as D (5 bases). Trimming stripped 5 bases from V and 3 bases from J, with 11 bases between. This CDR3 region has 13 residues. Germline loops: CDR1 MNHNS, CDR2 SASEGT. The CDR3 loop reads CASSIDRLYEQYF. CDR3 bases: TGTGCCAGCAGTATAGACAGACTCTACGAGCAGTACTTC.

The V call is TRBV6-5, the J call TRBJ2-6, with a tentative D call TRBD1 (6 bases). The CDR3 is made up of 15 amino acids. Trimming shortened V by 7 bases and J by 0 bases, and 10 bases separated the two germline ends. Germline V gives CDR1 MNHEY, CDR2 SVGAGI. CDR3 loop: CASKGQISGANVLTF. CDR3 DNA: TGTGCCAGCAAGGGACAAATCTCTGGGGCCAACGTCCTGACTTTC.

The chain combines TRBV7-8 with TRBJ2-7, with a tentative D call TRBD1 (5 bases). In germline, CDR1 is SGHVS, CDR2 FQNEAQ. The CDR3 has 14 amino acids. Trimming left V 1 base short and J 3 bases short, with 10 bases between. This CDR3 reads CASSLEGAGYEQYF. The CDR3 DNA sequence: TGTGCCAGCAGCTTAGAAGGGGCTGGCTACGAGCAGTACTTC.

The chain has TRBV2 and TRBJ2-7; TRBD2 matches at 8 bases. CDR3 size: 15 residues. CDR1 SNHLY and CDR2 FYNNEI come from the germline V gene. V was clipped by 2 bases and J by 2 bases; unmatched bases: 5. The CDR3: CASSESGGYPYEQYF. In DNA form, the CDR3 reads TGTGCCAGCAGTGAATCGGGGGGGTACCCCTACGAGCAGTACTTC.

The chain couples TRBV6-6 to TRBJ2-7; possible D gene TRBD2, 5 bases. Trimming left V 3 bases short and J 5 bases short, with 11 bases between. The V gene's germline CDR1 is MNHNY and CDR2 SVGAGI (reference sequence). The length of the CDR3 is 13 residues. CDR3 DNA sequence: TGTGCCAGCAGTTATAACCCCGGGGACGAGCAGTACTTC. It yields the protein CASSYNPGDEQYF.

The rearrangement links TRBV9 to TRBJ1-3; 9 bases match TRBD1. Germline CDR1 is SGDLS and CDR2 is YYNGEE. The ends lost 3 bases at V and 2 bases at J; junction bases unmatched: 6. The CDR3 covers 16 residues. The CDR3: CASSGGTGYTGNTIYF. The CDR3 DNA reads as TGTGCCAGCAGCGGGGGGACAGGGTACACTGGAAACACCATATATTTT.

The chain has TRBV21-1 and TRBJ2-5; the table gives TRBD1 as D, unverified against the DNA. TRBV21-1 is annotated as a pseudogene. This CDR3 has 15 residues. CDR3 residues: CASSKGTPQQETQYF. In DNA form, the CDR3 reads TGTGCCAGCAGCAAAGGGACACCGCAACAAGAGACCCAGTACTTC.